This T cell receptor beta chain originates from a study of cytomegalovirus exposure and HLA in healthy donors. After removal of 1 base from V and 6 bases from J, the junction contained 3 bases not matched to a gene. Per the germline V gene, CDR1 is GTSNPN and CDR2 is SVGIG (reference sequence). The CDR3 length is 14 residues. In the PCR, 60 Vbeta and 13 Jbeta primers were used. The repertoire was sequenced with immunoSEQ multiplex PCR; TCRdb's copy has only in-frame clones and lacks some. The repertoire holds 150,000 to 200,000 clones, with around 79% as singletons. Study results and limitations: When presence/absence was analysed, sequencing depth was taken to be roughly uniform across donors.

As for this clone: What it binds is unknown.

The clonotype originates from a woman between 50 and 59 years old in good health and CMV-seronegative. The gene calls are TRBV30 and TRBJ1-5; 10 bases are shared with TRBD1. Sequenced input: PBMCs. CDR3 coding DNA: TGTGCCTGGAGTGGAAGGGACAGGGGTCAGCCCCAGCATTTT. Protein product: CAWSGRDRGQPQHF.